This T cell receptor (beta chain) was retrieved from a study of shared clonotypes between healthy human individuals. The data were produced by immunoSEQ multiplex PCR, yet TCRdb's version contains in-frame clones alone and is incomplete. There are over a million clones in the sample; about 84% occur only once, and about 0.52% lies in the top ten. V was trimmed by 6 bases and J by 2 bases, leaving 16 bases between them. This CDR3 contains 16 residues. Germline assignment: CDR1 MNHNY and CDR2 SVGAGI (reference sequence). In this sample, this clone turned up once. Its antigen is unidentified. General study findings and limits: Despite large depth, rarefaction showed incomplete sorted-subset sequencing.

The sample comprised memory CD4+ T cells from PBMCs. The subset is: CD45RA-negative fraction. This receptor was taken from a man between 18 and 29 years old in good health. Some clones in this sample may be carry-over from other donors' samples. V gene TRBV6-6 combines with J gene TRBJ2-2, with D perhaps TRBD2 (6 bases). This chain's CDR3 is CASSPPGLGNTGELFF. CDR3 in DNA: TGTGCCAGCAGCCCTCCGGGACTTGGAAACACCGGGGAGCTGTTTTTT.